The 25 T cell receptor beta chains in this list originate from one sample, sequenced in a study of blood T cell repertoires in COVID-19. The repertoire was sequenced with immunoSEQ multiplex PCR; TCRdb's copy has only in-frame clones and lacks some. Here the sample spans around 32,000 clones, around 85% being singletons. The specimen sequenced was peripheral blood. These receptors came from a woman aged 80 or over with active or convalescent COVID-19.

The rearrangement joins TRBV12-5 to TRBJ2-7; 8 nucleotides align to TRBD1. From germline, CDR1 is LGHNT and CDR2 FRNRAP. V lost 5 bases to trimming and J lost 4 bases; unmatched junction nucleotides: 10. The CDR3 runs 15 residues. The CDR3 region is CASGARTGNFYEQYF. Here the CDR3 DNA reads TGTGCTAGTGGTGCGAGGACAGGGAATTTTTACGAGCAGTACTTC.

This clone was seen more than once but under ten times. J is TRBJ2-3 and V is TRBV28, with 9 bases aligning to TRBD2. J lost 0 bases, V lost 3 bases, and 7 bases had no gene match. Germline lookup yields CDR1 MDHEN and CDR2 SYDVKM. CDR3 length: 17 residues. The CDR3 sequence: CASSFPRGLASTDTQYF. The CDR3, as DNA: TGTGCCAGCAGTTTCCCCCGGGGACTAGCAAGCACAGATACGCAGTATTTT.

The rearrangement uses TRBV19 and TRBJ2-5, with 8 bases that match TRBD1. The junction had 7 bases not matched to a gene; V was cut back by 6 bases and J by 1 base. Looked up from germline, CDR1 is LNHDA and CDR2 is SQIVND (reference sequence). The CDR3 has 15 amino acids. CDR3 sequence reads: CASRPGQAVQETQYF. CDR3 coding DNA: TGTGCCAGTAGGCCGGGACAGGCCGTCCAAGAGACCCAGTACTTC.

The V call is TRBV19, the J call TRBJ2-7; the match to TRBD1 covers 8 bases. CDR3 length: 15 amino acids. Germline V gene sequence: CDR1 LNHDA, CDR2 SQIVND (reference sequence). The V and J ends lost 9 bases and 2 bases, in that order; junction bases with no gene match: 12. The CDR3 loop is CASTPAGTGAYEQYF. The CDR3 DNA reads TGTGCCAGCACCCCCGCCGGGACAGGCGCCTACGAGCAGTACTTC.

This rearrangement joins TRBV6-5 to TRBJ2-7, with 8 bases fitting TRBD2. This CDR3 contains 12 residues. Germline V gene lookup returns CDR1 MNHEY and CDR2 SVGAGI. The CDR3 coding sequence is TGTGCGGTAGCGGGGATCTCCTACGAGCAGTACTTC. Amino acid sequence: CAVAGISYEQYF.

This rearrangement joins TRBV2 to TRBJ2-5; D gene uncertain. The germline gives CDR1 SNHLY, CDR2 FYNNEI. Trimming stripped 7 bases from V and 0 bases from J, with 6 bases between. The CDR3 runs to 12 residues. The chain's CDR3 is CASNRYQETQYF. As DNA, the CDR3 is TGTGCCAGCAACCGGTACCAAGAGACCCAGTACTTC.

The chain carries TRBV3-1 (or the pseudogene TRBV3-2) and TRBJ2-1; 15 bases are shared with TRBD2. The CDR3 contains 16 residues. V gave up 4 bases and J gave up 4 bases; unmatched junction bases: 2. Germline-derived CDR1 and CDR2 are LGHDT and YNNKEL (reference sequence). The chain's CDR3 is CASSPGTSGGYNEQFF. CDR3 nucleotide sequence: TGTGCCAGCAGCCCGGGGACTAGCGGGGGGTACAATGAGCAGTTCTTC.

The chain has TRBV15 and TRBJ2-1, with 8 bases matching TRBD2. Per the germline V gene, CDR1 is LNHNV and CDR2 is YYDKDF (reference sequence). The CDR3 has 17 residues. J gave up 0 bases and V 3 bases, and 7 bases lay outside the gene matches. CDR3 region: CATSRQRGKASYNEQFF. In nucleotides, the CDR3 is TGTGCCACCAGCAGGCAGCGGGGGAAAGCCTCCTACAATGAGCAGTTCTTC.

The table lists this clone with a count of one. V usage is TRBV30 and J usage is TRBJ1-6; TRBD1 might be the D (5 bases). Germline V gene sequence: CDR1 GTSNPN, CDR2 SVGIG (reference sequence). V lost 7 bases, J lost 10 bases, and 23 bases lay in between. The CDR3 consists of 15 residues. CDR3 region: CASSPGTGIGSPLHF. The CDR3, as DNA: TGTGCCTCCTCCCCCGGGACTGGGATCGGGTCACCCCTCCACTTT.

This rearrangement joins TRBV2 to TRBJ1-3, with unresolved D. This CDR3 has 13 amino acids. From germline, CDR1 is SNHLY and CDR2 FYNNEI. V shed 6 bases and J shed 4 bases, with 10 bases lying between them. The CDR3 here is CASRKDGGNTIYF. CDR3 bases: TGTGCCAGCAGAAAAGACGGGGGAAACACCATATATTTT.

The chain carries TRBV4-3 and TRBJ2-3; TRBD1 aligns across 9 bases. The germline V gene has CDR1 LGHNA and CDR2 YSLEER. The CDR3 totals 16 residues. Trimming took 3 bases from V and 3 from J; bases not matched to a gene: 7. CDR3: CASSQKGTGSTDTQYF. In DNA, the CDR3 is TGCGCCAGCAGCCAGAAAGGGACAGGGTCTACAGATACGCAGTATTTT.

The chain is built from TRBV19 and TRBJ1-4; no clear D gene. Trimming removed 3 bases from V and 6 bases from J, with 11 bases in between. This CDR3 is 14 amino acids long. Germline V gives CDR1 LNHDA, CDR2 SQIVND (reference sequence). The CDR3: CASSIGIGDEKLFF. DNA of the CDR3: TGTGCCAGTAGTATCGGGATCGGTGATGAAAAACTGTTTTTT.

The chain recombines TRBV29-1 with TRBJ2-1; 7 nucleotides line up with TRBD1. The V gene's germline CDR1 is SQVTM and CDR2 ANQGSEA. Losses at the gene ends were 6 bases for V and 12 bases for J; bases not matched to a gene: 8. The CDR3 runs 11 residues. The CDR3 DNA reads as TGCAGCGTGAGGGACAGCCTAGGGCAGTTCTTC. It is translated as CSVRDSLGQFF.

Written as DNA, the CDR3 is TGCGCCAGCAGCGACCCTTCTAGCGGATCCTACAATGAGCAGTTCTTC. Amino acids: CASSDPSSGSYNEQFF. The chain combines TRBV5-1 with TRBJ2-1; 7 nucleotides align to TRBD2. The CDR3 sequence is 16 residues long. Germline CDR1 and CDR2: SGHRS and YFSETQ. V dropped 4 bases and J dropped 1; count of bases not matched to a gene: 8. Based on the CDR3 plus reference TRBV5-1 and TRBJ2-1, the full variable domain is KAGVTQTPRYLIKTRGQQVTLSCSPISGHRSVSWYQQTPGQGLQFLFEYFSETQRNKGNFPGRFSGRQFSNSRSEMNVSTLELGDSALYLCASSDPSSGSYNEQFFGPGTRLTVL.

The chain recombines TRBV27 with TRBJ2-7, with a possible D match to TRBD1 (5 bases). Trimming removed 5 bases at V and 2 bases at J, with 25 bases between. The CDR3 consists of 18 residues. CDR1 MNHEY and CDR2 SMNVEV come from the germline V gene (reference sequence). CDR3 DNA: TGTGCCAGCAGTCTGAGAACAGCTCCTGGGGCGTTGGCCTACGAGCAGTACTTC. This translates into CASSLRTAPGALAYEQYF.

The J gene is TRBJ1-2, the V gene TRBV24-1; D remains ambiguous. V was pared by 5 bases and J by 3 bases, with 12 bases between. The length of the CDR3 is 14 residues. The germline CDR1 and CDR2 sequences are KGHDR and SFDVKD. The CDR3 spells CATSAGGSYYGYTF. The CDR3 bases are TGTGCCACCAGTGCGGGAGGCAGCTACTATGGCTACACCTTC.

The chain employs TRBV6-1 and TRBJ2-5; 9 positions agree with TRBD2. The CDR3 sequence is 16 residues long. The germline CDR1 and CDR2 sequences are MNHNS and SASEGT. V shed 2 bases and J 4 bases; nucleotides not matched to a gene: 8. The CDR3 sequence is CASSEWGGGASETQYF. In nucleotides, the CDR3 is TGTGCCAGCAGTGAATGGGGCGGGGGGGCATCAGAGACCCAGTACTTC.

This clone has a single count. This CDR3 is CASSQGHKGQGVDEQFF. The CDR3 DNA sequence: TGTGCCAGCAGCCAAGGACATAAGGGACAGGGGGTCGATGAGCAGTTCTTC. The rearrangement uses TRBV3-1 (or the pseudogene TRBV3-2) and TRBJ2-1, with 11 bases identical to TRBD1. With 1 base clipped from V and 8 bases from J, the junction kept 10 bases outside the gene matches. The CDR3 spans 17 residues. Germline CDR1 LGHDT, CDR2 YNNKEL (reference sequence).

The chain joins TRBV19 to TRBJ1-4; D remains unclear. This CDR3 is 15 amino acids long. Trimming removed 4 bases at V and 0 bases at J, with 9 bases between. Per the germline V gene, CDR1 is LNHDA and CDR2 is SQIVND (reference sequence). This chain's CDR3 is CASSTPRATNEKLFF. CDR3 in DNA: TGTGCCAGTAGTACCCCACGAGCAACTAATGAAAAACTGTTTTTT.

The chain uses TRBV28 and TRBJ1-4; 8 positions agree with TRBD1. The CDR3 extends over 15 amino acids. Trimming took 5 bases from V and 3 from J; bases not matched to a gene: 5. The germline V gene has CDR1 MDHEN and CDR2 SYDVKM. As DNA, the CDR3 is TGTGCCAGCAGTCCCCGGGGACAGGCTAATGAAAAACTGTTTTTT. As protein: CASSPRGQANEKLFF.

V is TRBV5-1 and J is TRBJ1-4; a weak D match, TRBD1 (5 bases). The CDR3 spans 11 residues. Germline assignment: CDR1 SGHRS and CDR2 YFSETQ. V was cut by 5 bases and J by 11 bases, with 10 bases left in between. This chain's CDR3 is CASRGRGKLFF. The CDR3 nucleotides are TGCGCCAGCAGAGGGCGGGGGAAACTGTTTTTT.

The chain uses TRBV5-1 and TRBJ2-5; D may be TRBD2 (5 bases). Germline CDR1 reads SGHRS; CDR2 reads YFSETQ. Trimming took 2 bases from V and 2 from J, leaving 7 bases between them. The CDR3 covers 13 residues. DNA of the CDR3: TGCGCCAGCAGCTTAAGCGGACAAGAGACCCAGTACTTC. It encodes CASSLSGQETQYF.

This chain links TRBV6-5 with TRBJ1-4; tentatively, D is TRBD1 (6 bases). This CDR3 is 12 amino acids long. Trimming took off 5 bases at V and 8 bases at J, with 9 bases between the two ends. Germline V CDR1 and CDR2: MNHEY, SVGAGI. Written as DNA, the CDR3 is TGTGCCAGCAGTCCTGGACAGGAAAAACTGTTTTTT. Translated: CASSPGQEKLFF.

The chain carries TRBV12-3 or TRBV12-4 and TRBJ2-7, with D perhaps TRBD1 (5 bases). This CDR3 is built from 13 residues. V lost 7 bases, J lost 1 base, and 11 bases lay in between. CDR3 in amino acids: CASTIDRSYEQYF. The CDR3 DNA follows: TGTGCCAGCACTATAGACAGATCCTACGAGCAGTACTTC.

Only a few counts were recorded for this clone. The chain joins TRBV28 to TRBJ1-1, with D hard to call. The CDR3 runs to 12 residues. The germline CDR1 and CDR2 sequences are MDHEN and SYDVKM. The DNA for the CDR3 is TGTGGTTTTGGGCGCGCTGGTACTGAAGCTTTCTTT. Protein product: CGFGRAGTEAFF.